Shown below are 10 T cell receptor beta chains from a single sample sequenced in a study of cytotoxic CD8 clonotypes in ibrutinib-treated CLL. Measured with immunoSEQ multiplex PCR; TCRdb has only the in-frame clones, and not every one. The repertoire holds 160,000 or so clones, around nine tenths seen once, with 3% to 3.5% in the top ten. Sequences were derived from PBMCs, sampled at disease progression, from a patient treated with ibrutinib. Every receptor here comes from a human donor with chronic lymphocytic leukemia.

The CDR3: CASSLALGAGNTIYF. CDR3 DNA sequence: TGCGCCAGCAGCTTGGCCCTCGGCGCCGGAAACACCATATATTTT. The chain recombines TRBV5-1 with TRBJ1-3; D ambiguous. V was clipped by 0 bases and J by 4 bases, with 11 bases between them. The CDR3 has 15 amino acids. Germline-derived CDR1 and CDR2 are SGHRS and YFSETQ.

The gene calls are TRBV28 and TRBJ2-1; D unclear. The CDR3 spans 11 residues. CDR1 and CDR2 (germline): MDHEN, SYDVKM. Trimming took 3 bases from V and 5 from J, leaving 2 bases between them. In nucleotides, the CDR3 is TGTGCCAGCAGTTTGGACAATGAGCAGTTCTTC. Protein: CASSLDNEQFF.

The sample holds one count of this clone. J is TRBJ2-7 and V is TRBV5-4; 16 positions match TRBD2. V shed 4 bases, J shed 3 bases, and the junction held 13 bases outside the gene matches. This CDR3 has 19 amino acids. The germline gives CDR1 SGHNT, CDR2 YYREEE (reference sequence). In DNA, the CDR3 is TGTGCCAGCAGCGTACCGACCGGGACTAGCGGGAGGGAAGGCTACGAGCAGTACTTC. This gives the protein CASSVPTGTSGREGYEQYF.

The chain joins TRBV7-2 to TRBJ1-2; D call uncertain. Trimming left V 5 bases short and J 3 bases short, with 13 bases between. The germline gives CDR1 SGHTA, CDR2 FQGNSA. This CDR3 region has 14 residues. CDR3 bases: TGTGCCAGCAGCCGACCGGGTAGGGACTATGGCTACACCTTC. This translates into CASSRPGRDYGYTF.

DNA of the CDR3: TGTGCCAGCAGTGAGTCGGGGCTACCCAATCAGCCCCAGCATTTT. Translating gives CASSESGLPNQPQHF. The chain carries TRBV2 and TRBJ1-5; D possibly corresponds to TRBD1 (5 bases). The CDR3 has 15 residues. The germline V gene has CDR1 SNHLY and CDR2 FYNNEI. Trimming cost V 3 bases and J 3 bases, with 12 bases left between them.

The V and J genes are TRBV18 and TRBJ1-3; D unclear. CDR3 size: 15 residues. Trimming removed 3 bases from V and 0 bases from J, with 9 bases in between. Germline values: CDR1 KGHSH, CDR2 LQKENI. The CDR3, as DNA: TGTGCCAGCTCACCGGACGGGTCCTCTGGAAACACCATATATTTT. This translates into CASSPDGSSGNTIYF.

The rearrangement links TRBV28 to TRBJ1-5, with D perhaps TRBD1 (6 bases). CDR3 length: 15 amino acids. CDR1 MDHEN and CDR2 SYDVKM come from the germline V gene. V dropped 5 bases and J dropped 4 bases, with 15 bases sitting between them. CDR3 in amino acids: CASSLGGGGNQPQHF. The CDR3 DNA reads as TGTGCCAGCAGTCTGGGGGGGGGCGGTAATCAGCCCCAGCATTTT.

CDR3 in DNA: TGTGCCAGCAGCCTGTATGGACAGGGATCCTACGAGCAGTACTTC. It is translated as CASSLYGQGSYEQYF. The chain links TRBV7-2 to TRBJ2-7; TRBD1 aligns across 8 bases. V dropped 5 bases and J dropped 1; count of bases not matched to a gene: 7. The germline gives CDR1 SGHTA, CDR2 FQGNSA. CDR3 length: 15 amino acids.

The rearrangement links TRBV9 to TRBJ1-4; no definite D call. CDR1 is SGDLS and CDR2 is YYNGEE in the germline V gene. The length of the CDR3 is 14 residues. Trimming took 0 bases from V and 7 from J, leaving 10 bases between them. The CDR3 loop is CASSVGPVGEKLFF. CDR3 DNA sequence: TGTGCCAGCAGCGTAGGACCGGTGGGTGAAAAACTGTTTTTT.

This chain links TRBV27 with TRBJ2-2; TRBD2 aligns across 10 bases. Germline CDR1 MNHEY, CDR2 SMNVEV (reference sequence). J was trimmed by 5 bases and V by 4 bases; bases with no gene match: 4. CDR3 length: 15 amino acids. The CDR3 DNA sequence: TGTGCCAGCAGTTGGACTAGCGGAAGGACCGGGGAGCTGTTTTTT. Protein product: CASSWTSGRTGELFF.